The table lists the clone carrying this TCR beta chain with many counts. As yet, its antigen is unknown. This sample is drawn from a study of T-cell reconstitution after alpha-beta-depleted transplantation in children. Study-wide points: Several hundred expanded graft clones reportedly were the source of alpha-beta T cells about two months after transplant. TCRbeta diversity was high at day 60 in some patients (a result of surviving recipient T cells and thymic progenitors). Counts and diversity of T cells one year after transplant came mostly from newly produced T cells.

The TCRbeta library incorporated unique molecular identifiers. TCRdb re-called the PCR reads through MiXCR, storing one row per CDR3 protein. This sample has several thousand distinct CDR3 sequences, with about 15% found just once. The CDR3 totals 13 residues. The V gene lost 5 bases and the J gene lost 3 bases, with 11 bases spanning the gap. Germline CDR1 reads MNHNY; CDR2 reads SVGAGI (reference sequence). The chain employs TRBV6-6 and TRBJ2-7; D may be TRBD1 (5 bases). Sequencing used PBMCs, mostly from graft donor cells, obtained 60 days after TCRalphabeta/CD19-depleted stem cell transplant. This clonotype was sampled from a male patient younger than 18 who had a stem cell transplant for acute lymphoblastic leukemia, so the T cells may come from the graft donor. The CDR3 nucleotides read TGTGCCAGCAGTAGGGGTTGGCACTACGAGCAGTACTTC. This encodes CASSRGWHYEQYF.